This T cell receptor beta chain was obtained from a study of T-cell reconstitution after alpha-beta-depleted transplantation in children (dated by TCRdb to 2016 to 2017). Regarding the study in general: Using TCR repertoire profiling, the study followed T-cell immune reconstitution in a quantitative way in children after TCRalphabeta/CD19-depleted allogeneic hematopoietic cell transplantation.

This clonotype was recorded at least ten times. It has no known antigen specificity. Base qualities are not at hand, and no much larger clone is one base apart. Libraries were made using PCR. Sequenced using an Illumina HiSeq 2500. Molecular barcoding was employed in the preparation of TCR libraries, with unique molecular identifiers being used to normalize TCRbeta repertoire quantification. The public reads were reprocessed in TCRdb via fastp at Q25 and MiXCR, keeping in-frame beta chains. Every entry covers one CDR3 protein and lists the most common genes and DNA from its rows. The sample records around 400,000 distinct CDR3 sequences, just over 20% of which are singletons. The leading ten clones occupy less than 4.5% of the sample. The germline V gene supplies CDR1 SGHTA and CDR2 FQGNSA. V lost 7 bases and J lost 6 bases, and the count of bases not matched to a germline gene is 17. From the cysteine through the phenylalanine, the CDR3 covers 17 amino acids. Kept here is only the CDR3 DNA, which spans 51 bases and is read in frame from base 1.

The sample consisted of PBMCs from the stem cell graft donor, taken from the stem cell graft. The receptor was isolated from a human donor who donated a stem cell graft to a child with acute myeloid leukemia. The chain uses TRBV7-2 and TRBJ1-5; TRBD1 agrees with 8 junctional bases. The DNA reads as follows: TGTGCCAGCATCCGGACAGGGACGGAATACACGATTCAGCCCCAGCATTTT. Its protein is CASIRTGTEYTIQPQHF.